Included here is one T cell receptor beta chain sequence, with context. This clone's antigen is unknown. There are no base qualities to consult, and no much larger clone falls within one base. The sample originates from a study of T cell repertoires in cytomegalovirus infection (dated by TCRdb to the late 2010s). About the study as a whole: Donor HLA type was relevant to the analysis, because carriage of CMV infection together with the matching HLA type was indicated by public TCR beta signatures. Here is what the overall study found, with its caveats: Carriers of CMV infection plus the relevant HLA type were discriminated by the cumulative frequency of public TCR beta family members in the study cohort and in an independent roughly 370-donor cohort. The ex vivo response was dominated by HLA-C-restricted CMV-specific TCR beta clonotypes, and the single most frequent clonotype in two of eight donors was supplied by these HLA-C-restricted clonotypes.

Counted from cysteine to phenylalanine, this CDR3 has 14 amino acids. The only DNA kept is the CDR3, 42 bases in frame from the first base. From the germline V gene, CDR1 is LGHNT and CDR2 is FRNRAP. V loses 5 bases, J loses 2 bases, and the germline ends lie 9 bases apart. Data came from an Illumina HiSeq 1500. In TCRdb, the public reads were trimmed at Q25 with fastp and aligned with MiXCR, with productive beta chains retained. Each entry merges the rows of one CDR3 protein and shows their most common DNA and genes. In all, the sample holds some 300,000 distinct CDR3 sequences, and roughly 13% of those were seen once. 7% to 9.5% of the sample rests with the top ten.

The sample consisted of PBMCs. The clonotype comes from a human donor in good health (CMV status not recorded). Some clones in this sample may be carry-over from other donors' samples. The sequence joins TRBV12-5 to TRBJ2-2; the D gene could be TRBD1 or TRBD2, each one agreeing over 5 bases. CDR3 region: CASGQGVNTGELFF. The nucleotide sequence is TGTGCTAGTGGTCAGGGAGTAAACACCGGGGAGCTGTTTTTT.